This T cell receptor beta chain was observed in a study of shared clonotypes between healthy human individuals. This CDR3 region has 17 residues. From germline, CDR1 is MGHRA and CDR2 YSYEKL. V lost 3 bases to trimming and J lost 0 bases, with 18 bases between them. Loaded into unsorted PBMC replicate PCRs was 250 to 350 ng DNA, 25,000 to 30,000 T cell genomes. Authors' data handling: Filtering differed for immunoSEQ, which gave only junction sequences without quality scores. This table comes from immunoSEQ multiplex PCR, and its TCRdb copy is limited to in-frame clones, with some not included. D and trimming were read from the DNA, whereas the V and J calls and clone size are those reported in that table. Of about 480,000 clones listed, roughly 85% are singletons. Those who donated, Caucasian adults without exception, all lived in Nashville, Tennessee.

The clonotype comes from a woman between 40 and 50 years old in good health. Some clones in this sample may be carry-over from other donors' samples. What was sequenced was PBMCs. The chain combines TRBV4-1 with TRBJ2-7; tentatively, D is TRBD2 (6 bases). Written as DNA, the CDR3 is TGCGCCAGCAGCCAGGGAGTCGTCGGGGGACGCTCCTACGAGCAGTACTTC. Amino acids: CASSQGVVGGRSYEQYF.